This entry lists 13 T cell receptor beta chains sequenced from one sample in a study of blood T cell repertoires in COVID-19. TCRdb keeps only in-frame clones here, not all; method: immunoSEQ multiplex PCR. This repertoire shows about 270,000 clones, just under 90% found once; its top ten account for approximately 2%. Sequencing used PBMCs or T cells enriched from blood (not recorded which). The source of these receptors is an older woman who had recovered from COVID-19.

A note on this clone: A junction boundary mismatches the germline segment, possibly from a read error. The chain couples TRBV28 to TRBJ2-1; D is ambiguous. There are 13 residues in the CDR3. In germline, CDR1 is MDHEN, CDR2 SYDVKM. CDR3: CANSLSDYNEQFF. For the CDR3, the DNA is TGTGCCAACAGTTTATCAGACTACAATGAGCAGTTCTTC.

The chain carries TRBV3-1 (or the pseudogene TRBV3-2) and TRBJ1-1; D not resolved. V dropped 4 bases and J dropped 5 bases, with 8 bases sitting between them. The CDR3 is 12 amino acids. The V gene's germline CDR1 is LGHDT and CDR2 YNNKEL (reference sequence). The CDR3 bases are TGTGCCAGCAGCCGAGCGTATACTGAAGCTTTCTTT. The encoded protein is CASSRAYTEAFF.

The chain couples TRBV19 to TRBJ2-5, with D possibly TRBD1 on 6 matching bases. The CDR3 runs to 12 residues. CDR1 and CDR2 from the germline V gene are LNHDA and SQIVND (reference sequence). V shed 8 bases and J shed 3 bases, with 10 bases lying between them. CDR3 loop: CASRNREETQYF. DNA for the CDR3: TGTGCCAGTCGAAACAGGGAAGAGACCCAGTACTTC.

The V call is TRBV2, the J call TRBJ1-5; D perhaps matches TRBD1 (5 bases). The V end lost 5 bases, the J end lost 15 bases, and 29 bases lay between the germline ends. Germline V gene lookup returns CDR1 SNHLY and CDR2 FYNNEI. The CDR3 is 16 residues long. CDR3 in amino acids: CASSPNPPGRGVIGHF. DNA of the CDR3: TGTGCCAGCAGTCCCAACCCCCCGGGACGGGGGGTAATCGGGCATTTT. The whole variable domain, remainder taken from reference TRBV2 and TRBJ1-5, is EPEVTQTPSHQVTQMGQEVILRCVPISNHLYFYWYRQILGQKVEFLVSFYNNEISEKSEIFDDQFSVERPDGSNFTLKIRSTKLEDSAMYFCASSPNPPGRGVIGHFGDGTRLSIL.

This chain uses TRBV18 with TRBJ2-3, with D perhaps TRBD1 (6 bases). From germline, CDR1 is KGHSH and CDR2 LQKENI. The CDR3 runs 16 residues. Trimming cost V 0 bases and J 4 bases, with 14 bases left between them. In DNA, the CDR3 is TGTGCCAGCTCACCACCCGCCAGGGGAAACTCAGATACGCAGTATTTT. Protein product: CASSPPARGNSDTQYF.

The chain employs TRBV27 and TRBJ2-7; D might be TRBD2 (5 bases). Trimming cost V 5 bases and J 3 bases, with 17 bases left between them. CDR3 length: 15 residues. Germline CDR1 MNHEY, CDR2 SMNVEV (reference sequence). CDR3 nucleotide sequence: TGTGCCAGCAGTCCCCGACTATTTGGTGGCTACGAGCAGTACTTC. It encodes CASSPRLFGGYEQYF.

The chain is built from TRBV27 and TRBJ1-1, with TRBD1 matching 8 bases. CDR3 length: 16 residues. With V trimmed by 2 bases and J by 5 bases, 10 bases remained unmatched. From germline, CDR1 is MNHEY and CDR2 SMNVEV (reference sequence). The CDR3 DNA follows: TGTGCCAGCAGTTTAAGGACAGGGAGGGGACGGACTGAAGCTTTCTTT. Protein: CASSLRTGRGRTEAFF.

This chain uses TRBV5-1 with TRBJ2-3, with TRBD2 identical over 12 bases. V lost 5 bases and J lost 2; bases outside the gene matches: 12. This CDR3 has 18 amino acids. Germline CDR1 and CDR2: SGHRS and YFSETQ. The CDR3 bases are TGCGCCAGCAGGGCGCGACCCGGGACTAGCGGGCCCACAGATACGCAGTATTTT. Amino acid sequence: CASRARPGTSGPTDTQYF.

This clone has only one observation. The chain joins TRBV5-4 to TRBJ1-2, with D tentatively TRBD1 (5 bases). The CDR3 contains 14 residues. Trimming took 6 bases from V and 4 from J, leaving 16 bases between them. Germline lookup yields CDR1 SGHNT and CDR2 YYREEE (reference sequence). CDR3 in amino acids: CASTPNDRTYGYTF. CDR3 DNA: TGTGCCAGCACCCCGAACGACAGAACCTATGGCTACACCTTC.

V is TRBV11-2 and J is TRBJ2-6; D not resolved. This CDR3 comprises 14 residues. The V end lost 3 bases, the J end lost 2 bases, and 5 bases lay between the germline ends. Germline V gives CDR1 SGHAT, CDR2 FQNNGV. The chain's CDR3 is CASSFLTGANVLTF. CDR3 coding DNA: TGTGCCAGCAGCTTCCTAACTGGGGCCAACGTCCTGACTTTC.

V and J are TRBV11-3 and TRBJ2-5; tentatively, D is TRBD2 (6 bases). The CDR3 spans 16 residues. Germline CDR1 is SGHNT and CDR2 is YENEEA. V was trimmed by 1 base and J by 5 bases, leaving 17 bases between them. In DNA, the CDR3 is TGTGCCAGCAGCTTAGGTCAGCAGGCGGGGTGGGAGACCCAGTACTTC. Translation gives CASSLGQQAGWETQYF.

This chain joins TRBV9 and TRBJ2-3; 10 bases agree with TRBD2. CDR3 length equals 18 residues. The junction had 7 bases not matched to a gene; V was cut back by 0 bases and J by 0 bases. Germline lookup yields CDR1 SGDLS and CDR2 YYNGEE. In DNA form, the CDR3 reads TGTGCCAGCAGCGTAGTTTCTAGCGGGGGCCTCAGCACAGATACGCAGTATTTT. Its protein product is CASSVVSSGGLSTDTQYF.

A few counts support this clone. The V gene is TRBV4-2, the J gene TRBJ1-5; possibly TRBD1 for D (6 bases). The V gene's germline CDR1 is LGHNA and CDR2 YNFKEQ. Trimming took off 5 bases at V and 4 bases at J, with 15 bases between the two ends. CDR3 size: 15 residues. CDR3 nucleotides: TGTGCCAGCAGCTCGGCGGGGGGCGGTAATCAGCCCCAGCATTTT. Amino acid sequence: CASSSAGGGNQPQHF.